These T cell receptor beta chains were read from a single sample in a study of CD8 T cells in ankylosing spondylitis. TCRdb re-called the 5' RACE reads through MiXCR, storing one row per CDR3 protein. In the table there are 150,000 to 200,000 distinct CDR3 sequences, 10% to 15% of which are singletons. Material: blood, either unsorted or a sorted T cell fraction (not recorded which). The source is a female donor with ankylosing spondylitis or in good health (not recorded which). Each CDR3 is given with its conserved first and last residue. Fields, in order: D gene, J gene, clone size, V gene, CDR3 DNA, CDR3 protein. A D gene is named only where the DNA matches it firmly. Not all rows give a size; the values are once, few, many and, for expanded clones, a class.

. TRBJ1-4 many TRBV9 TGTGCCAGCAGCGTAGATGGCGGAACTAATGAAAAACTGTTTTTT CASSVDGGTNEKLFF
. TRBJ1-5 . TRBV6-1 TGTGCCAGCAGTCAAGGGGGTGGCAATCAGCCCCAGCATTTT CASSQGGGNQPQHF
TRBD1 TRBJ2-7 . TRBV5-4 TGTGACAGCAGCTTGGAGCCGGGACAGAACTACGAGCAGTACTTC CDSSLEPGQNYEQYF
. TRBJ2-4 many TRBV12-3/TRBV12-4 TGTGCCACCAGGACTGGTGCGGAAAACATTCAGTACTTC CATRTGAENIQYF
. TRBJ1-4 many TRBV12-3/TRBV12-4 TGTGCCAGCAGTTTACGGGGGGGCGCAGATAATGAAAAACTGTTTTTT CASSLRGGADNEKLFF
. TRBJ2-7 many TRBV3-1 TGTGCCAGCAGCCAAGAAGGAAGTTCCCACGAGCAGTACTTC CASSQEGSSHEQYF
TRBD2 TRBJ2-7 . TRBV20-1 TGCAGTGCTATACTAGCGGGAGCGGGGGAGCAGTACTTC CSAILAGAGEQYF
. TRBJ1-6 many TRBV20-1 TGCAGTGCTAGTATTCAGGGTCCGAATTCACCCCTCCACTTT CSASIQGPNSPLHF
. TRBJ2-1 many TRBV20-1 TGCAGTGCTAGAGGGACTGCGCAGGGTAATGAGCAGTTCTTC CSARGTAQGNEQFF
TRBD2 TRBJ2-1 many TRBV4-3 TGCGCCAGCAGCCAACTGGGGACTAGTGAATCTCTTGCCTACAATGAGCAGTTCTTC CASSQLGTSESLAYNEQFF
TRBD2 TRBJ2-3 . TRBV7-6 TGTGCCAGCAGCCCTTATACTAGCGGGAGGGCCCAGGCAGATACGCAGTATTTT CASSPYTSGRAQADTQYF
. TRBJ2-7 many TRBV20-1 TGCAGTGCTAGAGCCGAAGACGGCGCAGAGCAGTACTTC CSARAEDGAEQYF
. TRBJ2-7 few TRBV28 TGTGCCAGCAGTAGCAATTCGGGCTACGAGCAGTACTTC CASSSNSGYEQYF
. TRBJ2-3 many TRBV7-2 TGTGCCAGCAGCTTAGGGGCAGGTCCTAGCACAGATACGCAGTATTTT CASSLGAGPSTDTQYF
TRBD1 TRBJ1-5 many TRBV5-6 TGTGCCAGCAGCTCTCAGACAGGGAGTACGAGGTATCAGCCCCAGCATTTT CASSSQTGSTRYQPQHF
. TRBJ1-4 many TRBV7-2 TGTGCCAGCAGCTTTGGGACACGTGAAAAACTGTTTTTT CASSFGTREKLFF
. TRBJ2-1 . TRBV20-1 TGCTGTGCTAGAGTCCGGGGGATTACCTACTACAATGAGCAGTTCTTC CCARVRGITYYNEQFF
. TRBJ2-1 . TRBV5-1 TGCGCCAGCAGCTCAAAAGAGGGAGGACTTTACAATGAGCAGTTCTTC CASSSKEGGLYNEQFF
. TRBJ1-1 few TRBV4-3 TGCGCCAGCAGCCAACAAGTGAATTCTAACACTGAAGCTTTCTTT CASSQQVNSNTEAFF
TRBD2 TRBJ2-1 . TRBV24-1 TGTGCCACCAGTGATCCCTGGGTAGCGGGAGGAAGAGAGCAGTTCTTC CATSDPWVAGGREQFF
. TRBJ2-3 many TRBV20-1 TGCAGTGCTAGAGATCAGGCGTCAGGGGTAAATACGCAGTATTTT CSARDQASGVNTQYF